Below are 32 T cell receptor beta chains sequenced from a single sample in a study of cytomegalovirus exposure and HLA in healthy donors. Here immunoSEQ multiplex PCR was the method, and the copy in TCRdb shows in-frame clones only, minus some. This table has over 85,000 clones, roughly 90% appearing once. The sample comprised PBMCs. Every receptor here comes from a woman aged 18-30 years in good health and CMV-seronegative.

CDR3 sequence reads: CASSLHWRAANEQFF. The CDR3 DNA reads TGTGCCAGCAGCTTACACTGGAGGGCGGCCAATGAGCAGTTCTTC. This chain links TRBV7-2 with TRBJ2-1, with D perhaps matching TRBD2 (6 bases). Trimming left V 2 bases short and J 6 bases short, with 14 bases between. The germline V gene encodes CDR1 SGHTA and CDR2 FQGNSA. This CDR3 contains 15 residues.

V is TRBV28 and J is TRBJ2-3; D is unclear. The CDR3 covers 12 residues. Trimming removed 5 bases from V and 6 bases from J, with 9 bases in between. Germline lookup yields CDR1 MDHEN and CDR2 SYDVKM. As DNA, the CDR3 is TGTGCCAGCAGTCAAACAGAGGATACGCAGTATTTT. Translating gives CASSQTEDTQYF. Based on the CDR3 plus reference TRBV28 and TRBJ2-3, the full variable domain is DVKVTQSSRYLVKRTGEKVFLECVQDMDHENMFWYRQDPGLGLRLIYFSYDVKMKEKGDIPEGYSVSREKKERFSLILESASTNQTSMYLCASSQTEDTQYFGPGTRLTVL.

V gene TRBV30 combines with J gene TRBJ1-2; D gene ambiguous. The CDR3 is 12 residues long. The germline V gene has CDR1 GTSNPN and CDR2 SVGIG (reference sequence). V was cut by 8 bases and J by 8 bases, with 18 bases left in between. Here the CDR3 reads CAAGEGLRGYTF. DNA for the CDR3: TGTGCCGCCGGGGAGGGTTTAAGGGGCTACACCTTC.

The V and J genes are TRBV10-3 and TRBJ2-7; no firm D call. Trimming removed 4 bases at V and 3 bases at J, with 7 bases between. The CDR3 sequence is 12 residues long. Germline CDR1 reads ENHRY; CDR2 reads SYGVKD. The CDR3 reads CAISGNSYEQYF. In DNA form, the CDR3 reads TGTGCCATCAGTGGTAACAGCTACGAGCAGTACTTC.

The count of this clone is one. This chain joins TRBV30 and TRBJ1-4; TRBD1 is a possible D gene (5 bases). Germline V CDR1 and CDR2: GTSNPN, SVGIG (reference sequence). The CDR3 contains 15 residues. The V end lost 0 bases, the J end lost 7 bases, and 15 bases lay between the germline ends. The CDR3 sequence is CAWSVEGARGEKLFF. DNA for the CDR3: TGTGCCTGGAGTGTTGAAGGGGCCCGCGGTGAAAAACTGTTTTTT.

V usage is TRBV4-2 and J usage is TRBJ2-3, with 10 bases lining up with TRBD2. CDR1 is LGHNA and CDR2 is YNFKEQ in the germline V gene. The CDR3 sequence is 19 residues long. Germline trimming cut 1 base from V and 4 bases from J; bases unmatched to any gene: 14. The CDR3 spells CASSQGRASGSYRADTQYF. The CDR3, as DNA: TGTGCCAGCAGCCAAGGTCGGGCTAGCGGGAGTTACAGGGCAGATACGCAGTATTTT.

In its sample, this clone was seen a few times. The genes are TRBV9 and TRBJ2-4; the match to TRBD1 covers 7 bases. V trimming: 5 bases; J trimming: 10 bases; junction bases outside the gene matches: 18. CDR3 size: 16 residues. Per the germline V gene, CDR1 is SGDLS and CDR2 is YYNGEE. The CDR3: CASRVGSTGTDGIQYF. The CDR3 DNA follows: TGTGCCAGCAGGGTCGGCTCGACGGGGACAGACGGAATTCAGTACTTC.

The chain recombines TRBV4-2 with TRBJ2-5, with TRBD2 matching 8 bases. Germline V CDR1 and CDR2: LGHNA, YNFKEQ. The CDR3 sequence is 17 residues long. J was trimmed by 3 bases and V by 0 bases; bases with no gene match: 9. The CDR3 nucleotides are TGTGCCAGCAGCCAAGATCTTGCTCTAGCGGGTGAAGAGACCCAGTACTTC. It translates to CASSQDLALAGEETQYF.

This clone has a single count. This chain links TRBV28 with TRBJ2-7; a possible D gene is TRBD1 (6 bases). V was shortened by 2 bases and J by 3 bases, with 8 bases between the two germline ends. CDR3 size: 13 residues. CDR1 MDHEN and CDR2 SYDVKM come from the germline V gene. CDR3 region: CASSLRQDYEQYF. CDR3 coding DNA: TGTGCCAGCAGTTTACGACAGGACTACGAGCAGTACTTC.

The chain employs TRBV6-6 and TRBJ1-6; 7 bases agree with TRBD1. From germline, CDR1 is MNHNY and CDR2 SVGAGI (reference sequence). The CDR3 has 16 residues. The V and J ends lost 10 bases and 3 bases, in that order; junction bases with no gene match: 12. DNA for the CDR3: TGTGCCACCGTTTCCACAGGGGCGAACTATAATTCACCCCTCCACTTT. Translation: CATVSTGANYNSPLHF.

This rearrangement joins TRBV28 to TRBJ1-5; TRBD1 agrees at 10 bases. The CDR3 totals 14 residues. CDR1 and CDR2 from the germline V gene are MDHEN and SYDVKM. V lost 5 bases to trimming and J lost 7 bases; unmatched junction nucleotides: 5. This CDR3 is CASSPRQGAQPQHF. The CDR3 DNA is TGTGCCAGCAGTCCCCGACAGGGGGCGCAGCCCCAGCATTTT.

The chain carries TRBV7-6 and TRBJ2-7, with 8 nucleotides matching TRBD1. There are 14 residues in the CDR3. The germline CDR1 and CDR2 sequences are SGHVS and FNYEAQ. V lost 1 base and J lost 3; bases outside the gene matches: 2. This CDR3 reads CASSLDRGNYEQYF. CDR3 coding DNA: TGTGCCAGCAGCTTAGACAGGGGGAACTACGAGCAGTACTTC.

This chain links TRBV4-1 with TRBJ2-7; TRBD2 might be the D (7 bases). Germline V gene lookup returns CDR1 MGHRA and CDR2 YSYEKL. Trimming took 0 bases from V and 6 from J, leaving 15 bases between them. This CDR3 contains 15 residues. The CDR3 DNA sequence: TGCGCCAGCAGCCAAGATAGGGGGGGTAGCCTCGAGCAGTACTTC. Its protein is CASSQDRGGSLEQYF.

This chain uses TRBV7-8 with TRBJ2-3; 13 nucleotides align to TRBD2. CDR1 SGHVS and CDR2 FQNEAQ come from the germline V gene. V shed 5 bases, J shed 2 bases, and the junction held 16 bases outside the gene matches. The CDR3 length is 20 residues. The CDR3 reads CASSAWIYKGLAGSTDTQYF. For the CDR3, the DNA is TGTGCCAGCAGCGCCTGGATCTATAAGGGACTAGCGGGGTCCACAGATACGCAGTATTTT.

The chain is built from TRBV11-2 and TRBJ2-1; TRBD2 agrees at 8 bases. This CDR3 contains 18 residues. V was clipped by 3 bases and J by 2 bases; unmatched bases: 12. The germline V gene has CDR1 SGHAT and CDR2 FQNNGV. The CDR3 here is CASSLSGSSFGAYNEQFF. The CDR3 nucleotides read TGTGCCAGCAGCTTGAGCGGGAGTTCGTTTGGGGCCTACAATGAGCAGTTCTTC. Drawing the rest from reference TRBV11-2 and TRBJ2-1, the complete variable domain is EAGVAQSPRYKIIEKRQSVAFWCNPISGHATLYWYQQILGQGPKLLIQFQNNGVVDDSQLPKDRFSAERLKGVDSTLKIQPAKLEDSAVYLCASSLSGSSFGAYNEQFFGPGTRLTVL.

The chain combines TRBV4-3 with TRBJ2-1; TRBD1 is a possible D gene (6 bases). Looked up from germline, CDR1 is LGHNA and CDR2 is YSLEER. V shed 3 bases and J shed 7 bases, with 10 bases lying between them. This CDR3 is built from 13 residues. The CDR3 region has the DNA TGCGCCAGCAGCCATGGGGGCTCTAATGAGCAGTTCTTC. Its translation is CASSHGGSNEQFF.

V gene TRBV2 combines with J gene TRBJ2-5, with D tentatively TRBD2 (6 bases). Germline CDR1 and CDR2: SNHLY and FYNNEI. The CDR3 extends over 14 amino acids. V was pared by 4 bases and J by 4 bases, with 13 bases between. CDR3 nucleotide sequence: TGTGCCAGCAGTGGGGGGAGGCTTGGAGAGACCCAGTACTTC. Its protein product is CASSGGRLGETQYF. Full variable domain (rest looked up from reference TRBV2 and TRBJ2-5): EPEVTQTPSHQVTQMGQEVILRCVPISNHLYFYWYRQILGQKVEFLVSFYNNEISEKSEIFDDQFSVERPDGSNFTLKIRSTKLEDSAMYFCASSGGRLGETQYFGPGTRLLVL.

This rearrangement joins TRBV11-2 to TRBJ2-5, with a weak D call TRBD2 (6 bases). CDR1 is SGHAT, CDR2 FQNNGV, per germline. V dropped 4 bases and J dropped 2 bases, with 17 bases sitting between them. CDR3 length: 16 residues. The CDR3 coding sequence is TGTGCCAGCAGCTGGATGGCTAGCGACTTTCAAGAGACCCAGTACTTC. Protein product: CASSWMASDFQETQYF.

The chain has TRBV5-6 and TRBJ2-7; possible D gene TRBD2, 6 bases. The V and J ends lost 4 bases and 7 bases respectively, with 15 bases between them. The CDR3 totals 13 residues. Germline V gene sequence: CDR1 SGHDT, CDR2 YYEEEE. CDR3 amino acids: CASSIAPGGEQYF. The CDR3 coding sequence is TGTGCCAGCAGCATTGCGCCCGGGGGAGAGCAGTACTTC.

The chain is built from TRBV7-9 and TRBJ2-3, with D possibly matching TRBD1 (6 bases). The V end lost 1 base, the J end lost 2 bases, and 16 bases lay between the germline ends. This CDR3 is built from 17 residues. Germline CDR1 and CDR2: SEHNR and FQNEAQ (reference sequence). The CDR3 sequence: CASSLGLGTPYTDTQYF. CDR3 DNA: TGTGCCAGCAGCTTAGGCCTAGGGACACCATACACAGATACGCAGTATTTT.

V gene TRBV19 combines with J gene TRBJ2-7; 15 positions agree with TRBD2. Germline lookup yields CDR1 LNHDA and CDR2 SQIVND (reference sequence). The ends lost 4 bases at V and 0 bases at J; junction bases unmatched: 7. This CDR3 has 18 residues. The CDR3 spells CASSSLGLAGGSSYEQYF. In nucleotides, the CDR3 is TGTGCCAGTAGTAGTCTCGGACTAGCGGGAGGGAGCTCCTACGAGCAGTACTTC.

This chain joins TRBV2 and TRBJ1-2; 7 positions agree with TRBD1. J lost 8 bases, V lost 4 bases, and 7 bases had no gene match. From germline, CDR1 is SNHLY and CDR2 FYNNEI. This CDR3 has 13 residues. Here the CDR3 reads CASSVDRADGYTF. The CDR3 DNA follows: TGTGCCAGCAGTGTCGACAGGGCCGACGGCTACACCTTC.

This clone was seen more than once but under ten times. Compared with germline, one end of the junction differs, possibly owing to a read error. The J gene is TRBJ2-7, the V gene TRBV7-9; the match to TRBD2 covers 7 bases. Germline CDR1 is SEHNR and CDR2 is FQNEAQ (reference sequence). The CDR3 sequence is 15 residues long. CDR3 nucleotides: TGTGCCAGCAGGTTAGGGACTACCGACTCCTACGAGCAGTACTTC. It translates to CASRLGTTDSYEQYF.

CDR3 residues: CAISGQGLNTEAFF. The CDR3 DNA follows: TGTGCCATCAGCGGACAGGGGCTGAACACTGAAGCTTTCTTT. The gene calls are TRBV10-3 and TRBJ1-1, with 9 bases that match TRBD1. Germline V gene sequence: CDR1 ENHRY, CDR2 SYGVKD. This CDR3 spans 14 amino acids. The ends lost 6 bases at V and 0 bases at J; junction bases unmatched: 2.

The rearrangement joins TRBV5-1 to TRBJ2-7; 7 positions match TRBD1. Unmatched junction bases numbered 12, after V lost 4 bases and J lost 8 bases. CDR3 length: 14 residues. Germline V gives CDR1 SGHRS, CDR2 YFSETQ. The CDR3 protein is CASSPRDRTGQQYF. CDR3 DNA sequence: TGCGCCAGCAGCCCACGGGACAGAACCGGGCAGCAGTACTTC.

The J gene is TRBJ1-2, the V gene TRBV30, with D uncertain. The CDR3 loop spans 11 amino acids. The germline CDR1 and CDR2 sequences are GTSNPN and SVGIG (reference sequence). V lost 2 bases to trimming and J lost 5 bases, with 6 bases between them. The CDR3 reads CAWSLVYGYTF. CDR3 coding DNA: TGTGCCTGGAGTCTAGTGTATGGCTACACCTTC.

CDR3 DNA sequence: TGCGCCAGCAGCCAAGTGACAGGGGGAACCTACAATGAGCAGTTCTTC. This gives the protein CASSQVTGGTYNEQFF. The chain employs TRBV4-1 and TRBJ2-1; 9 bases are a match to TRBD1. The CDR3 has 16 residues. The germline gives CDR1 MGHRA, CDR2 YSYEKL. V dropped 1 base and J dropped 2; count of bases not matched to a gene: 3.

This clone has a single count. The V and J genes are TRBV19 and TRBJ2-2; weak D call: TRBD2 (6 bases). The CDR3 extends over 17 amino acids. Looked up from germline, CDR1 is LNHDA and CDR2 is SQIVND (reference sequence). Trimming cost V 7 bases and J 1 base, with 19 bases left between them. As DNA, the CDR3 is TGTGCCAGTACTAGACACCGGCTAGCGTTGAACACCGGGGAGCTGTTTTTT. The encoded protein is CASTRHRLALNTGELFF. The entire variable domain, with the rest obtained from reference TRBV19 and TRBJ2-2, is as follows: DGGITQSPKYLFRKEGQNVTLSCEQNLNHDAMYWYRQDPGQGLRLIYYSQIVNDFQKGDIAEGYSVSREKKESFPLTVTSAQKNPTAFYLCASTRHRLALNTGELFFGEGSRLTVL.

The CDR3 region is CASSPSGAGVYNEQFF. The CDR3 bases are TGTGCCAGCAGTCCCTCGGGAGCCGGGGTATACAATGAGCAGTTCTTC. This rearrangement joins TRBV6-4 to TRBJ2-1; possible D gene TRBD2, 6 bases. Germline CDR1 and CDR2: MRHNA and SNTAGT. V was pared by 5 bases and J by 4 bases, with 18 bases between. This CDR3 has 16 amino acids.

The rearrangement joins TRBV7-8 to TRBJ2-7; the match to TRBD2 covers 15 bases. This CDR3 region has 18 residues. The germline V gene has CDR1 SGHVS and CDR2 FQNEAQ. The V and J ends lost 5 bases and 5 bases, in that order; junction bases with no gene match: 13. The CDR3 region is CASSARTSGRALYNEQYF. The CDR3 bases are TGTGCCAGCAGCGCTCGGACTAGCGGGAGGGCCCTGTATAACGAGCAGTACTTC.

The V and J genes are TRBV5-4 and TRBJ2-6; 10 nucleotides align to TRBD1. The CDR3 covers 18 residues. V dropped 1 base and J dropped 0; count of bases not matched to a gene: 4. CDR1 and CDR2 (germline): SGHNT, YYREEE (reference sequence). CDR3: CASSLPGQGLSGANVLTF. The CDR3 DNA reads TGTGCCAGCAGCTTGCCGGGACAGGGGCTCTCTGGGGCCAACGTCCTGACTTTC.

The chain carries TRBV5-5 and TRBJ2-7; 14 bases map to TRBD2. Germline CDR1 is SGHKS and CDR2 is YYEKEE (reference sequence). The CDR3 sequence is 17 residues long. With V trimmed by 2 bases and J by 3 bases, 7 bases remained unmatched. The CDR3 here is CASSFVPTSGGVYEQYF. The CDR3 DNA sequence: TGTGCCAGCAGCTTCGTCCCGACTAGCGGGGGGGTCTACGAGCAGTACTTC.